This T cell receptor beta chain was recovered during a study of shared clonotypes between healthy human individuals. Study-level points and caveats: Naive subsets tended to show greater estimated richness than memory subsets.

Assay runs were performed at deep level. Only in-frame clones appear in the TCRdb table, and some are missing; sequencing was by immunoSEQ multiplex PCR. Here the sample spans a few million clones, more than 90% being singletons. Concerning this clone itself: Its antigen is unidentified.

V was pared by 3 bases and J by 1 base, with 18 bases between. This CDR3 contains 17 residues. The V gene's germline CDR1 is SGHRS and CDR2 YFSETQ. The specimen sequenced was naive CD4+ T cells sorted from blood. This sample's subset: CD45RA+ positively selected. V gene TRBV5-1 combines with J gene TRBJ2-3, with D perhaps matching TRBD2 (6 bases). This TCR was sampled from a young man in good health. The CDR3 DNA follows: TGCGCCAGCAGCTCAACAACCACTAGCCGGGGCACAGATACGCAGTATTTT. It specifies CASSSTTTSRGTDTQYF.